This is a list of T cell receptor beta chains from one sample in a study of immune heterogeneity within non-small cell lung tumors. TCRdb re-derived calls from the multiplex PCR reads in MiXCR, one entry per CDR3 protein. The table lists several thousand distinct CDR3 sequences, 20% to 25% of them singletons. Material: lung tumor tissue. Every receptor here comes from a woman aged 55-69 years with non-small cell lung cancer. CDR3s include the opening cysteine and the closing phenylalanine or tryptophan. Each record gives: clone size, J gene, V gene, D gene, CDR3 protein, CDR3 DNA. D genes are given only for firm matches. For some rows the clone size is stated as once, few or many, or as a class when expanded; others skip it.

size: medium-sized
J: TRBJ2-7
V: TRBV20-1
D: .
CDR3: CSARKAAQYF
DNA: TGCAGTGCTAGAAAGGCAGCACAGTACTTC

size: few
J: TRBJ1-1
V: TRBV7-9
D: .
CDR3: CASSLSFRTEAFF
DNA: TGTGCCAGCAGCTTAAGTTTTCGCACTGAAGCTTTCTTT

size: few
J: TRBJ2-2
V: TRBV28
D: .
CDR3: CASSSQGELFF
DNA: TGTGCCAGCAGTTCCCAAGGGGAGCTGTTTTTT

size: medium-sized
J: TRBJ1-2
V: TRBV7-9
D: .
CDR3: CASSNSDSTNYGYTF
DNA: TGTGCCAGCAGCAACAGCGACAGTACTAACTATGGCTACACCTTC

size: few
J: TRBJ1-1
V: TRBV2
D: .
CDR3: CASSEERNTEAFF
DNA: TGTGCCAGCAGTGAGGAAAGGAACACTGAAGCTTTCTTT

size: medium-sized
J: TRBJ2-7
V: TRBV6-2/TRBV6-3
D: TRBD2
CDR3: CASSSGLAGAPRKEQYF
DNA: TGTGCCAGCAGTTCGGGACTAGCGGGAGCCCCCCGAAAGGAGCAGTACTTC

size: medium-sized
J: TRBJ1-3
V: TRBV6-1
D: .
CDR3: CASSIQQGNTIYF
DNA: TGTGCCAGCAGTATCCAGCAGGGAAACACCATATATTTT

size: .
J: TRBJ2-7
V: TRBV6-2/TRBV6-3
D: .
CDR3: CASGQTKNYEQYF
DNA: TGTGCCAGCGGACAGACAAAGAACTACGAGCAGTACTTC

size: few
J: TRBJ2-3
V: TRBV6-1
D: .
CDR3: CASRNARDRAPDTQYF
DNA: TGTGCCAGCAGAAACGCCCGGGATAGAGCCCCAGATACGCAGTATTTT

size: .
J: TRBJ2-5
V: TRBV4-3
D: .
CDR3: CASSQVRAQGETQYF
DNA: TGCGCCAGCAGCCAAGTCCGGGCTCAAGGAGAGACCCAGTACTTC

size: few
J: TRBJ2-6
V: TRBV6-1
D: .
CDR3: CASSEDGVAANVLTF
DNA: TGTGCCAGCAGTGAAGATGGGGTGGCGGCCAACGTCCTGACTTTC

size: medium-sized
J: TRBJ2-3
V: TRBV11-2
D: TRBD2
CDR3: CASSLREGGADTQYF
DNA: TGTGCCAGCAGCCTGCGGGAGGGCGGGGCAGATACGCAGTATTTT

size: medium-sized
J: TRBJ2-7
V: TRBV5-1
D: TRBD1
CDR3: CASSLVQGARAYEQYF
DNA: TGCGCCAGCAGCTTGGTTCAGGGGGCCCGAGCCTACGAGCAGTACTTC

size: many
J: TRBJ2-7
V: TRBV6-1
D: TRBD2
CDR3: CASSYGLAGVYEQYF
DNA: TGTGCCAGCAGTTATGGACTAGCGGGAGTCTACGAGCAGTACTTC

size: many
J: TRBJ1-6
V: TRBV7-2
D: TRBD1
CDR3: CASSLDGQGVSPLHF
DNA: TGTGCCAGCAGCTTAGACGGACAGGGGGTTTCACCCCTCCACTTT

size: many
J: TRBJ1-4
V: TRBV28
D: .
CDR3: CASSPPGVGEKLFF
DNA: TGTGCCAGCAGTCCCCCCGGGGTTGGCGAAAAACTGTTTTTT

size: few
J: TRBJ2-5
V: TRBV20-1
D: TRBD2
CDR3: CSARSELAGETQYF
DNA: TGCAGTGCTAGATCAGAACTAGCGGGAGAGACCCAGTACTTC

size: medium-sized
J: TRBJ2-3
V: TRBV7-2
D: TRBD2
CDR3: CASSSGLAGVVDTQYF
DNA: TGTGCCAGCAGCTCGGGACTAGCGGGAGTTGTAGATACGCAGTATTTT

size: medium-sized
J: TRBJ2-1
V: TRBV28
D: TRBD1
CDR3: CASSLMNLGQVNEQFF
DNA: TGTGCCAGCAGTTTAATGAACCTGGGACAGGTCAATGAGCAGTTCTTC

size: medium-sized
J: TRBJ2-6
V: TRBV20-1
D: .
CDR3: CSAKGPSGANVLTF
DNA: TGCAGTGCCAAGGGACCCTCTGGGGCCAACGTCCTGACTTTC

size: medium-sized
J: TRBJ2-3
V: TRBV2
D: TRBD2
CDR3: CASSEGVAGEDTQYF
DNA: TGTGCCAGCAGTGAGGGAGTAGCGGGAGAGGATACGCAGTATTTT

size: few
J: TRBJ2-1
V: TRBV12-3/TRBV12-4
D: TRBD1
CDR3: CASSSLDRENEQFF
DNA: TGTGCCAGCAGTTCCTTGGACAGGGAGAATGAGCAGTTCTTC

size: .
J: TRBJ2-2
V: TRBV19
D: .
CDR3: CASNGVRDTGELFF
DNA: TGTGCCAGTAATGGCGTCCGAGACACCGGGGAGCTGTTTTTT

size: medium-sized
J: TRBJ2-3
V: TRBV6-2/TRBV6-3
D: TRBD2
CDR3: CASSSNPRSGRTDTQYF
DNA: TGTGCCAGCAGTTCAAACCCACGTAGCGGGAGGACAGATACGCAGTATTTT

size: many
J: TRBJ2-7
V: TRBV7-2
D: TRBD2
CDR3: CASSPDLAGSSYEQYF
DNA: TGTGCCAGCAGCCCCGACCTAGCGGGGTCATCCTACGAGCAGTACTTC

size: medium-sized
J: TRBJ1-1
V: TRBV30
D: .
CDR3: CAWSFIMNTEAFF
DNA: TGTGCCTGGAGTTTTATAATGAACACTGAAGCTTTCTTT

size: medium-sized
J: TRBJ2-2
V: TRBV6-2/TRBV6-3
D: .
CDR3: CASTQLIGTGELFF
DNA: TGTGCCAGCACTCAACTGATTGGGACCGGGGAGCTGTTTTTT

size: .
J: TRBJ2-3
V: TRBV7-9
D: TRBD2
CDR3: CASSLWGGETDTQYF
DNA: TGTGCCAGCAGCTTATGGGGAGGGGAAACAGATACGCAGTATTTT

size: many
J: TRBJ1-2
V: TRBV3-1
D: .
CDR3: CASSHSSNRWGRRTNYGYTF
DNA: TGTGCCAGCAGCCATTCCTCCAATAGATGGGGTAGGAGAACTAACTATGGCTACACCTTC

size: .
J: TRBJ2-5
V: TRBV6-6
D: .
CDR3: CASSYDSKGPGMYF
DNA: TGTGCCAGCAGTTACGACAGCAAGGGACCAGGGATGTACTTC

size: many
J: TRBJ2-7
V: TRBV20-1
D: TRBD2
CDR3: CSATGVLAGNSYEQYF
DNA: TGCAGTGCTACTGGGGTGCTAGCGGGAAATAGCTACGAGCAGTACTTC

size: medium-sized
J: TRBJ1-1
V: TRBV6-2/TRBV6-3
D: TRBD1
CDR3: CASSDRGDTEAFF
DNA: TGTGCCAGCAGCGACAGGGGAGACACTGAAGCTTTCTTT

size: few
J: TRBJ2-2
V: TRBV12-5
D: TRBD2
CDR3: CASGGLAGSTGELFF
DNA: TGTGCTAGTGGAGGACTAGCGGGATCCACCGGGGAGCTGTTTTTT

size: .
J: TRBJ1-5
V: TRBV2
D: TRBD1
CDR3: CASSEAWTGAYYSNQPQHF
DNA: TGTGCCAGCAGTGAAGCGTGGACAGGGGCCTATTATAGCAATCAGCCCCAGCATTTT

size: .
J: TRBJ2-7
V: TRBV6-2/TRBV6-3
D: .
CDR3: CASSYDRTWTCGQYF
DNA: TGTGCCAGCAGTTACGACAGGACCTGGACCTGCGGGCAGTACTTC

size: medium-sized
J: TRBJ1-1
V: TRBV19
D: TRBD1
CDR3: CASSIVLNRGAFF
DNA: TGTGCCAGTAGTATAGTTCTCAACAGGGGAGCTTTCTTT

size: many
J: TRBJ2-1
V: TRBV5-5
D: TRBD2
CDR3: CASTLAGVLGLSSYNEQFF
DNA: TGTGCCAGCACCCTAGCGGGAGTCTTAGGGCTAAGCTCCTACAATGAGCAGTTCTTC

size: .
J: TRBJ2-6
V: TRBV7-8
D: .
CDR3: CASSASGIDLSGANVLTF
DNA: TGTGCCAGCAGCGCCTCCGGTATAGACCTCTCTGGGGCCAACGTCCTGACTTTC

size: once
J: TRBJ2-4
V: TRBV4-3
D: TRBD1
CDR3: CASSQNRGAKNIQYF
DNA: TGCGCCAGCAGCCAAAACAGGGGCGCCAAAAACATTCAGTACTTC

size: medium-sized
J: TRBJ2-7
V: TRBV5-1
D: .
CDR3: CASSLDDRNYEQYF
DNA: TGCGCCAGCAGCTTGGATGACAGGAATTACGAGCAGTACTTC

size: many
J: TRBJ2-1
V: TRBV6-1
D: TRBD1
CDR3: CASRARGSLYNEQFF
DNA: TGTGCCAGCAGGGCCAGGGGGAGCTTATACAATGAGCAGTTCTTC

size: medium-sized
J: TRBJ1-1
V: TRBV15
D: TRBD1
CDR3: CATSREAGGITEAFF
DNA: TGTGCCACCAGCAGAGAGGCAGGGGGAATCACTGAAGCTTTCTTT

size: few
J: TRBJ2-3
V: TRBV5-1
D: .
CDR3: CASSLGRITDTQYF
DNA: TGCGCCAGCAGCTTAGGGAGGATCACAGATACGCAGTATTTT

size: medium-sized
J: TRBJ2-7
V: TRBV6-1
D: TRBD1
CDR3: CASSEVGTGSSWQYF
DNA: TGTGCCAGCAGTGAAGTAGGGACAGGGTCTAGTTGGCAGTACTTC

size: medium-sized
J: TRBJ2-3
V: TRBV14
D: .
CDR3: CASSQGPLVRADTQYF
DNA: TGTGCCAGCAGCCAAGGACCCCTCGTGAGGGCAGATACGCAGTATTTT

size: medium-sized
J: TRBJ2-7
V: TRBV6-1
D: .
CDR3: CASKVGGRAEEQYF
DNA: TGTGCCAGCAAAGTGGGGGGTAGGGCGGAAGAGCAGTACTTC

size: medium-sized
J: TRBJ1-5
V: TRBV28
D: TRBD1
CDR3: CASRTGQGGQPQHF
DNA: TGTGCCAGCAGAACCGGACAGGGGGGTCAGCCCCAGCATTTT

size: few
J: TRBJ1-3
V: TRBV20-1
D: .
CDR3: CSARARSIGNTIYF
DNA: TGCAGTGCTAGGGCGAGGAGTATCGGAAACACCATATATTTT

size: medium-sized
J: TRBJ2-7
V: TRBV28
D: .
CDR3: CASSLVDVSYEQYF
DNA: TGTGCCAGCAGTTTGGTGGACGTCTCCTACGAGCAGTACTTC

size: few
J: TRBJ2-5
V: TRBV20-1
D: .
CDR3: CSASRQWETQYF
DNA: TGCAGTGCTAGTAGACAGTGGGAGACCCAGTACTTC

size: medium-sized
J: TRBJ2-7
V: TRBV20-1
D: TRBD2
CDR3: CSAPGREGDEQYF
DNA: TGCAGTGCCCCGGGGCGGGAGGGCGACGAGCAGTACTTC